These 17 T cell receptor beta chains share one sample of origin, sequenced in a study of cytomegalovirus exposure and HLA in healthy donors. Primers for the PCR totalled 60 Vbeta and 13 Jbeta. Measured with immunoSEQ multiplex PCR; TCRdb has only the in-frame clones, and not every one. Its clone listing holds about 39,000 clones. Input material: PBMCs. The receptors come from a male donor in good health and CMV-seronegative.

The chain's CDR3 is CASSIGTGTSYNEQFF. CDR3 coding DNA: TGTGCCAGTAGTATAGGGACAGGGACCTCCTACAATGAGCAGTTCTTC. The chain has TRBV19 and TRBJ2-1, with TRBD1 identical over 8 bases. The CDR3 extends over 16 amino acids. Germline trimming cut 1 base from V and 0 bases from J; bases unmatched to any gene: 2. In germline, CDR1 is LNHDA, CDR2 SQIVND (reference sequence). The full variable domain, its missing parts supplied by reference TRBV19 and TRBJ2-1, is DGGITQSPKYLFRKEGQNVTLSCEQNLNHDAMYWYRQDPGQGLRLIYYSQIVNDFQKGDIAEGYSVSREKKESFPLTVTSAQKNPTAFYLCASSIGTGTSYNEQFFGPGTRLTVL.

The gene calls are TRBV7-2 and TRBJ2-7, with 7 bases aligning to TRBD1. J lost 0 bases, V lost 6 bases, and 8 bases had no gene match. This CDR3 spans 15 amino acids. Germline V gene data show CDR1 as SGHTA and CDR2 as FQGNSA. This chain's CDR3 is CASSSDRANSYEQYF. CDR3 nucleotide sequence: TGTGCCAGCAGTTCTGACAGGGCCAACTCCTACGAGCAGTACTTC. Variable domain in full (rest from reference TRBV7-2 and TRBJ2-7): GAGVSQSPSNKVTEKGKDVELRCDPISGHTALYWYRQSLGQGLEFLIYFQGNSAPDKSGLPSDRFSAERTGGSVSTLTIQRTQQEDSAVYLCASSSDRANSYEQYFGPGTRLTVT.

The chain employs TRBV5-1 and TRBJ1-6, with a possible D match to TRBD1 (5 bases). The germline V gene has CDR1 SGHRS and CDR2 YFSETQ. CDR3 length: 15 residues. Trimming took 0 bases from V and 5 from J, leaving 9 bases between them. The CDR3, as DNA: TGCGCCAGCAGCTTGGGTGGCAGGGATAATTCACCCCTCCACTTT. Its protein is CASSLGGRDNSPLHF. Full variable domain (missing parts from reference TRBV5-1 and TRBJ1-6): KAGVTQTPRYLIKTRGQQVTLSCSPISGHRSVSWYQQTPGQGLQFLFEYFSETQRNKGNFPGRFSGRQFSNSRSEMNVSTLELGDSALYLCASSLGGRDNSPLHFGNGTRLTVT.

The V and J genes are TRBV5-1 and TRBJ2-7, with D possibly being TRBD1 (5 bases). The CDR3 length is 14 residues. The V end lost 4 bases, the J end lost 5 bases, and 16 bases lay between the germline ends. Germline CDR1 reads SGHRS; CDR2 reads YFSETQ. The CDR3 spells CASSKTDSFHEQYF. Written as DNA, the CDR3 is TGCGCCAGCAGCAAGACTGACAGTTTCCACGAGCAGTACTTC.

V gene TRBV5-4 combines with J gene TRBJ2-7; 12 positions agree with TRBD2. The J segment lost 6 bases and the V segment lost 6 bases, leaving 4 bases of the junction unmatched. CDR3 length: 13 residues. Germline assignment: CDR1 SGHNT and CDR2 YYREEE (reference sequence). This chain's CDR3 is CASTSGGAGEQYF. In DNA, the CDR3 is TGTGCCAGCACTAGCGGGGGGGCAGGCGAGCAGTACTTC.

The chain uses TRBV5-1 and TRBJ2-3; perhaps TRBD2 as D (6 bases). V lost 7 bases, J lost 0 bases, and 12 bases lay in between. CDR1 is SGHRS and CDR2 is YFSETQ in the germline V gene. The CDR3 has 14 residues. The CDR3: CASSGLESTDTQYF. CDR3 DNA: TGCGCCAGCTCGGGACTGGAAAGCACAGATACGCAGTATTTT. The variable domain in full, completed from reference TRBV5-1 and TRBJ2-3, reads KAGVTQTPRYLIKTRGQQVTLSCSPISGHRSVSWYQQTPGQGLQFLFEYFSETQRNKGNFPGRFSGRQFSNSRSEMNVSTLELGDSALYLCASSGLESTDTQYFGPGTRLTVL.

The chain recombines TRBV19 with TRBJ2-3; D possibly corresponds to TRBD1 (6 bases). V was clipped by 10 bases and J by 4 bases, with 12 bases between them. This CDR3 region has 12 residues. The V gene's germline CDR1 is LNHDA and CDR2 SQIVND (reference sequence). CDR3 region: CATRTVADTQYF. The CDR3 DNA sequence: TGTGCCACCCGGACAGTGGCAGATACGCAGTATTTT. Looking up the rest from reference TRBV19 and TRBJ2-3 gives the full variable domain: DGGITQSPKYLFRKEGQNVTLSCEQNLNHDAMYWYRQDPGQGLRLIYYSQIVNDFQKGDIAEGYSVSREKKESFPLTVTSAQKNPTAFYLCATRTVADTQYFGPGTRLTVL.

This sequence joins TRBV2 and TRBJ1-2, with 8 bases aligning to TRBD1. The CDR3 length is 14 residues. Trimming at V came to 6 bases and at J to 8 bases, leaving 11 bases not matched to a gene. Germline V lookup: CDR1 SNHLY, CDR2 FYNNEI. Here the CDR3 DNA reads TGTGCCAGCAGCCTTTTGGGACAGGCTGGAGGCTACACCTTC. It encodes CASSLLGQAGGYTF.

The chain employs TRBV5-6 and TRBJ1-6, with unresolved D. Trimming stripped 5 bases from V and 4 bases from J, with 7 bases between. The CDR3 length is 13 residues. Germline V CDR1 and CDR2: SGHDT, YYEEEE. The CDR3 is CASRDFYNSPLHF. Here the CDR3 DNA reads TGTGCCAGCAGGGACTTTTATAATTCACCCCTCCACTTT.

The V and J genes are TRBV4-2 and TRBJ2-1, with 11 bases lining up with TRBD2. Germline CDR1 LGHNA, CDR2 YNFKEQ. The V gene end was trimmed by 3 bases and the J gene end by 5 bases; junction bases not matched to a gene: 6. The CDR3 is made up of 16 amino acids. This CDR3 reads CASSQETSGADNEQFF. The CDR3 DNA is TGTGCCAGCAGCCAGGAGACTAGCGGGGCCGACAATGAGCAGTTCTTC.

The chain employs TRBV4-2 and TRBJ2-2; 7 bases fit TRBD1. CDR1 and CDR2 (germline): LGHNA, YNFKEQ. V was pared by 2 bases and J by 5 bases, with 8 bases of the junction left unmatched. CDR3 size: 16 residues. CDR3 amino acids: CASSQSTGFYTGELFF. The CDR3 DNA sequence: TGTGCCAGCAGCCAATCGACAGGGTTCTATACCGGGGAGCTGTTTTTT.

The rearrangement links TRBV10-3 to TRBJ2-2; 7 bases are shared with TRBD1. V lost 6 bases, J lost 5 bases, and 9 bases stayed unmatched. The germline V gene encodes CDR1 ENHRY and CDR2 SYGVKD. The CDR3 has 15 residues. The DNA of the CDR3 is TGTGCCATCAGGGGACAGACGACGTTGACCGGGGAGCTGTTTTTT. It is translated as CAIRGQTTLTGELFF.

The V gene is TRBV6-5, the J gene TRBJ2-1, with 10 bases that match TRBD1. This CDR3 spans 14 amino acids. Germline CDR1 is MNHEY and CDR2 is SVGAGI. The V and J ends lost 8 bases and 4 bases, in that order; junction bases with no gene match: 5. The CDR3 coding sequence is TGTGCCAGCCTTCCGGGACAGGGGTACAATGAGCAGTTCTTC. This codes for CASLPGQGYNEQFF.

CDR3: CAWSVGVSTDTQYF. The CDR3 bases are TGTGCCTGGAGTGTAGGGGTCAGCACAGATACGCAGTATTTT. V usage is TRBV30 and J usage is TRBJ2-3; weak D call: TRBD1 (5 bases). This CDR3 is built from 14 residues. V lost 0 bases and J lost 0, with 7 bases in between. Germline V gene lookup returns CDR1 GTSNPN and CDR2 SVGIG (reference sequence).

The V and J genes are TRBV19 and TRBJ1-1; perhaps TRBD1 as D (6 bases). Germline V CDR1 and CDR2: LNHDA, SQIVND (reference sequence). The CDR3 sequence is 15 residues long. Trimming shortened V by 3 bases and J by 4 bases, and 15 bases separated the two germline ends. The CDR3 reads CASSMGGGGSTEAFF. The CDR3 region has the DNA TGTGCCAGTAGTATGGGGGGCGGGGGAAGCACTGAAGCTTTCTTT.

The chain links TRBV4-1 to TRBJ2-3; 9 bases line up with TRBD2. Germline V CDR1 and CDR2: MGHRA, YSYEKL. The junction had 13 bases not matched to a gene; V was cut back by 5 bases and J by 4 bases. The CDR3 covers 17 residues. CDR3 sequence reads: CASSTIGRGGRSDTQYF. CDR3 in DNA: TGCGCCAGCAGCACGATAGGGCGGGGGGGCCGCTCAGATACGCAGTATTTT.

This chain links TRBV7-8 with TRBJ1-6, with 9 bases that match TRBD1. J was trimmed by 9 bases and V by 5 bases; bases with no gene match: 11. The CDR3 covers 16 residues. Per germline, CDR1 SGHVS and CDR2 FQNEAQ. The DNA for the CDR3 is TGTGCCAGCAGCAGCCGGGACAGGGTCGGATTTTCACCCCTCCACTTT. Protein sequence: CASSSRDRVGFSPLHF.